The clone carrying this TCR beta chain has just a few counts. Its target is not known. From germline, CDR1 is SEHNR and CDR2 FQNEAQ (reference sequence). V was shortened by 5 bases and J by 0 bases, with 5 bases between the two germline ends. The CDR3 runs to 12 residues. The entry originates in a study of PD-1 blockade in mismatch repair-deficient tumors. Study details: Enrolled about 2013-2017, patients had progressing, pretreated mismatch repair-deficient cancers of approximately 13 types. Study-level points and caveats: After pembrolizumab, tumor-resident clones rose rapidly, then generally contracted before radiologic responses.

Here immunoSEQ multiplex PCR was the method, and the copy in TCRdb shows in-frame clones only, minus some. The table has tens of thousands of clones, about nine tenths seen once; the top ten hold roughly 14%. Mismatch repair deficiency was confirmed in all patients, by PCR or immunohistochemistry. TCR sequencing covered a few patients who responded to pembrolizumab. V usage is TRBV7-9 and J usage is TRBJ2-7, with D hard to call. This sequence was found in an adult with mismatch repair-deficient cancer. This specimen was peripheral blood, taken 52 weeks after starting pembrolizumab. CDR3 sequence: CASSPSSYEQYF. CDR3 coding DNA: TGTGCCAGCAGCCCGAGCTCCTACGAGCAGTACTTC.